This TCR beta chain comes out of a study of blood T cells in healthy people across ages. Notes on the study in general: TCR beta diversity correlated strongly with naive T cell percentage. The CMV status of each donor remained undetermined, and this could have confounded shifts in expanded clonotypes. Versus aged donors, long-lived donors had higher diversity and more naive CD4+ cells.

Comments on this clonotype: Its antigen is as yet unknown.

The trim removed 7 bases at V and 4 bases at J, leaving 7 bases unmatched. The CDR3 runs 14 residues. Per germline, CDR1 SGHRS and CDR2 YFSETQ. Aged roughly 6 to 100, donors were systemically healthy Caucasians from Russia. Then a second PCR, running about 6 to 11 cycles, was carried out with a sample-barcoded 5' primer and a J-beta primer mix. From the 5' RACE reads, TCRdb called clonotypes with MiXCR, one entry per CDR3 protein. Of roughly 1.5 million distinct CDR3 sequences in the sample, under 55% were seen once. This sequence was found in a woman in her late teens or twenties in good health. The sequenced sample consisted of blood. The chain carries TRBV5-1 and TRBJ2-3, with 9 bases lining up with TRBD1. The CDR3 bases are TGCGCCAGCGCGGGACAGGGCGTCCCAGATACGCAGTATTTT. As protein: CASAGQGVPDTQYF.